This T cell receptor (beta chain) derives from a study of control samples from healthy donors and cancer patients. Measured with immunoSEQ multiplex PCR; TCRdb has only the in-frame clones, and not every one. The table includes more than 150,000 clones, over 90% detected once. This CDR3 contains 13 residues. Looked up from germline, CDR1 is SGHTA and CDR2 is FQGNSA. V dropped 1 base and J dropped 6 bases, with 9 bases sitting between them. This clonotype was sampled from a man in his fifties in good health. The chain has TRBV7-2 and TRBJ1-2, with D tentatively TRBD1 (5 bases). The sequencing input was blood. The DNA for the CDR3 is TGTGCCAGCAGCTTAGTAGGGGCGGATGGCTACACCTTC. Translating gives CASSLVGADGYTF.